This T cell receptor (beta chain) emerged from a study of blood T cells in healthy people across ages. Study-wide results and limits: No conclusive comparison of naive versus antigen-experienced cells was possible with unsorted PBMCs.

Germline V gene data show CDR1 as MNHEY and CDR2 as SVGAGI. The CDR3 runs to 15 residues. This clonotype was seen a handful of times. Its antigen is currently unknown. A J-beta primer mix and a sample-barcoded 5' primer were used in a second PCR of about 7 to 12 cycles. TCRdb used MiXCR to reprocess the 5' RACE reads, holding one entry per CDR3 protein. Seen here are 780,000 or so distinct CDR3 sequences, 20% to 30% observed once, and the top ten hold more than 3%. The same specimen was also included in a second study, on T cells of mothers and their children.

The clonotype comes from a boy aged 5-17 years in good health. The sequenced material came from blood. The genes are TRBV6-5 and TRBJ2-5; D might be TRBD2 (6 bases). The assigned J gene may be wrong: the sequence end matches TRBJ2-1 better. CDR3 amino acids: CASRIRDLPYNEQFF. The CDR3 coding sequence is TGTGCCAGCAGAATCCGGGACTTACCCTACAATGAGCAGTTCTTC.